One sample yielded the 8 T cell receptor beta chains listed below, sequenced in a study of blood T cell repertoires in COVID-19. Repertoires were generated with immunoSEQ multiplex PCR, while TCRdb's copy carries only in-frame clones and drops some. The sample lists around 500,000 clones; 80% to 90% were seen once. Input material: PBMCs or T cells enriched from blood (not recorded which). The receptors stem from a woman aged 55-75 years who had recovered from COVID-19.

This sequence joins TRBV28 and TRBJ1-2; 8 bases align to TRBD1. V lost 3 bases and J lost 7; bases outside the gene matches: 10. The CDR3 has 15 amino acids. Germline CDR1 and CDR2: MDHEN and SYDVKM. Here the CDR3 DNA reads TGTGCCAGCAGTTTTGCCGACAGGGGAGTTGGTGGCTACACCTTC. Protein: CASSFADRGVGGYTF.

This rearrangement joins TRBV15 to TRBJ2-5; maybe TRBD1 (6 bases). Per germline, CDR1 LNHNV and CDR2 YYDKDF (reference sequence). The CDR3 loop spans 12 amino acids. V lost 0 bases to trimming and J lost 12 bases, with 11 bases between them. CDR3 sequence (DNA): TGTGCCACCAGCAGAGATCGGACAGCCGAGTACTTC. It encodes CATSRDRTAEYF. Combining the CDR3 with reference TRBV15 and TRBJ2-5 gives the whole variable domain DAMVIQNPRYQVTQFGKPVTLSCSQTLNHNVMYWYQQKSSQAPKLLFHYYDKDFNNEADTPDNFQSRRPNTSFCFLDIRSPGLGDTAMYLCATSRDRTAEYFGPGTRLLVL.

The chain has TRBV7-2 and TRBJ1-6; D might be TRBD1 (5 bases). Trimming cost V 0 bases and J 10 bases, with 19 bases left between them. In germline, CDR1 is SGHTA, CDR2 FQGNSA. The CDR3 consists of 17 residues. Here the CDR3 reads CASSLALFGGDWSPLHF. CDR3 nucleotides: TGTGCCAGCAGCTTAGCCCTATTCGGGGGGGATTGGTCACCCCTCCACTTT. Drawing the rest from reference TRBV7-2 and TRBJ1-6, the complete variable domain is GAGVSQSPSNKVTEKGKDVELRCDPISGHTALYWYRQSLGQGLEFLIYFQGNSAPDKSGLPSDRFSAERTGGSVSTLTIQRTQQEDSAVYLCASSLALFGGDWSPLHFGNGTRLTVT.

The chain has TRBV19 and TRBJ2-1; no clear D. CDR3 length equals 17 residues. Germline-derived CDR1 and CDR2 are LNHDA and SQIVND (reference sequence). V was pared by 3 bases and J by 0 bases, with 15 bases between. In nucleotides, the CDR3 is TGTGCCAGTAGTATTCGAGGTCCTAGGAGCTCCTACAATGAGCAGTTCTTC. This codes for CASSIRGPRSSYNEQFF.

The chain employs TRBV19 and TRBJ1-4; 8 nucleotides match TRBD1. Germline loops: CDR1 LNHDA, CDR2 SQIVND (reference sequence). V shed 5 bases, J shed 7 bases, and the junction held 6 bases outside the gene matches. The CDR3 extends over 14 amino acids. The CDR3 spells CASSYGTGLEKLFF. CDR3 bases: TGTGCCAGTAGTTACGGGACAGGCCTTGAAAAACTGTTTTTT.

This rearrangement joins TRBV6-6 to TRBJ2-2; 11 positions agree with TRBD1. J lost 3 bases, V lost 8 bases, and 2 bases had no gene match. CDR3 length: 14 residues. Germline V lookup: CDR1 MNHNY, CDR2 SVGAGI (reference sequence). The CDR3 sequence: CASGTGGDTGELFF. The CDR3 region has the DNA TGTGCCAGCGGGACAGGGGGGGACACCGGGGAGCTGTTTTTT.

The J gene is TRBJ1-2, the V gene TRBV24-1, with D maybe TRBD1 (6 bases). The CDR3 sequence is 15 residues long. Germline V gene sequence: CDR1 KGHDR, CDR2 SFDVKD. V lost 3 bases and J 8 bases, leaving 18 bases between the germline ends. CDR3 sequence (DNA): TGTGCCACCAGTGATCCAGACAGGACGGGCTACGGCTACACCTTC. Protein sequence: CATSDPDRTGYGYTF.

The chain's CDR3 is CASRGSGTGELFF. The CDR3 region has the DNA TGTGCCAGCAGGGGATCAGGGACCGGGGAGCTGTTTTTT. The chain couples TRBV5-4 to TRBJ2-2, with D tentatively TRBD1 (5 bases). Trimming pared 5 bases from V and 5 bases from J, leaving 10 bases between. This CDR3 contains 13 residues. The V gene's germline CDR1 is SGHNT and CDR2 YYREEE (reference sequence).